The clone carrying this T cell receptor beta chain was recorded at least ten times. Its cognate antigen is unknown. The sample belongs to a study of T cells in Graves' hyperthyroidism and ophthalmopathy. Notes on the study in general: A 13 V-J model separated ophthalmopathy from stable hyperthyroidism.

Amplification targeted TCR beta CDR3 regions from RNA transcripts. Researchers ran a first-round RT-PCR on the TCR CDR3 using the HTBI primer set. MiXCR, run by TCRdb on the multiplex PCR reads, gives a single entry per CDR3 protein. The data hold 550,000 to 700,000 distinct CDR3 sequences, with roughly 14% observed a single time. There are 14 residues in the CDR3. V dropped 3 bases and J dropped 1 base, with 9 bases sitting between them. CDR1 is ENHRY and CDR2 is SYGVKD in the germline V gene. This clonotype was sampled from a woman aged 40 to 50 with Graves' ophthalmopathy. The material sequenced was blood. The chain links TRBV10-3 to TRBJ2-5; a weak D match, TRBD2 (5 bases). The DNA for the CDR3 is TGTGCCATCAGTGATCCTAGCTTCCAAGAGACCCAGTACTTC. Its translation: CAISDPSFQETQYF.